The rows below give T cell receptor beta chains drawn from one sample of a study of T cells after posttransplantation cyclophosphamide. TCRdb's table, derived via immunoSEQ multiplex PCR, lists solely in-frame clones and lacks some. Among under 25,000 clones, 65% to 75% were seen once, and the ten largest hold 27%. The sequencing here drew on PBMCs, taken after an allogeneic stem cell transplant with post-transplant cyclophosphamide. The receptors come from a male patient aged 25-45 years who received an allogeneic stem cell transplant from a related donor, was CMV-positive, and had acute GVHD only. Some T cells may have originated in the graft donor. Each CDR3 is given with its conserved first and last residue. A D gene is named only where the DNA matches it firmly. Clone sizes are given selectively: once, few, many, or a class where the clone is expanded.

D gene	J gene	V gene	clone size	CDR3 protein	CDR3 DNA
TRBD2	TRBJ2-3	TRBV7-9	once	CASSLGSSGALTDTQYF	TGTGCCAGCAGCTTAGGGTCTAGCGGGGCGCTCACAGATACGCAGTATTTT
-	TRBJ1-5	TRBV19	-	CASRPEGGAAGQPQHF	TGTGCCAGTAGACCTGAAGGGGGGGCGGCAGGTCAGCCCCAGCATTTT
-	TRBJ1-5	TRBV27	-	CASSLQYNQPQHF	TGTGCCAGCAGCTTACAGTATAATCAGCCCCAGCATTTT
-	TRBJ1-6	TRBV6-1	-	CASSEAMLGRNSPLHF	TGTGCCAGCAGTGAAGCGATGCTGGGGCGTAATTCACCCCTCCACTTT
TRBD2	TRBJ2-3	TRBV29-1	-	CSVTGGGGGTDTQYF	TGCAGCGTTACCGGCGGCGGGGGGGGCACAGATACGCAGTATTTT
-	TRBJ2-5	TRBV20-1	few	CSAIRSETQYF	TGCAGTGCTATAAGAAGCGAGACCCAGTACTTC
TRBD2	TRBJ2-7	TRBV7-9	-	CASSLAGGGEQYF	TGTGCCAGCAGCTTAGCTGGGGGGGGCGAGCAGTACTTC
TRBD1	TRBJ1-5	TRBV7-9	-	CASSEFSGTGLNQPQHF	TGTGCCAGCAGCGAATTTTCCGGGACAGGGCTCAATCAGCCCCAGCATTTT
TRBD2	TRBJ2-7	TRBV6-1	-	CASNLGLYLYEQYF	TGTGCCAGCAATTTGGGACTATACCTGTACGAGCAGTACTTC
-	TRBJ1-1	TRBV7-9	-	CASSLGGNEAFF	TGTGCCAGCAGCTTAGGGGGCAATGAAGCTTTCTTT
-	TRBJ1-2	TRBV5-1	-	CASSLERTDYGYTF	TGCGCCAGCAGCTTGGAGCGGACTGACTATGGCTACACCTTC